The 9 T cell receptor beta chains in this list originate from one sample, sequenced in a study of T cell repertoires in aging, cancer and after chemotherapy. TRB rearrangements spanning V, D and J were amplified using mixed TRB-A/B primers. TCRdb processed the multiplex PCR reads anew with MiXCR; each CDR3 protein has one entry. There are 10,000 to 15,000 distinct CDR3 sequences in the sample; under 35% occur only once, and about 9.9% lies in the top ten. TCR beta rearrangements were amplified from peripheral blood genomic DNA. The specimen sequenced was blood. These TCRs come from a human donor with a blood cancer.

This clonotype is labeled medium-sized. The chain has TRBV5-4 and TRBJ2-3; D is unresolved. The V gene's germline CDR1 is SGHNT and CDR2 YYREEE (reference sequence). V lost 3 bases to trimming and J lost 4 bases, with 15 bases between them. This CDR3 has 15 amino acids. The CDR3 nucleotides read TGTGCCAGCAGCTCGAATGCTCCGAGCGCAGATACGCAGTATTTT. The encoded protein is CASSSNAPSADTQYF. Drawing the rest from reference TRBV5-4 and TRBJ2-3, the complete variable domain is ETGVTQSPTHLIKTRGQQVTLRCSSQSGHNTVSWYQQALGQGPQFIFQYYREEENGRGNFPPRFSGLQFPNYSSELNVNALELDDSALYLCASSSNAPSADTQYFGPGTRLTVL.

This clonotype is labeled as medium-sized. J is TRBJ1-1 and V is TRBV7-6, with 10 bases matching TRBD1. Germline V lookup: CDR1 SGHVS, CDR2 FNYEAQ. V lost 5 bases, J lost 4 bases, and 4 bases stayed unmatched. This CDR3 has 14 residues. CDR3 sequence reads: CASSAGQGGTEAFF. CDR3 nucleotide sequence: TGTGCCAGCAGCGCAGGACAGGGGGGCACTGAAGCTTTCTTT.

This clonotype occurred a few times. J is TRBJ1-2 and V is TRBV7-9; the match to TRBD1 covers 9 bases. CDR1 is SEHNR, CDR2 FQNEAQ, per germline (reference sequence). This CDR3 spans 17 amino acids. J gave up 2 bases and V 5 bases, and 12 bases lay outside the gene matches. The CDR3 loop reads CASSTLGQGQSNYGYTF. The CDR3, as DNA: TGTGCCAGCAGCACTCTCGGACAGGGGCAATCAAACTATGGCTACACCTTC.

This clonotype was seen only a few times. The rearrangement uses TRBV11-2 and TRBJ2-3; 14 nucleotides match TRBD2. Looked up from germline, CDR1 is SGHAT and CDR2 is FQNNGV. J lost 4 bases, V lost 5 bases, and 2 bases had no gene match. The CDR3 is made up of 15 amino acids. CDR3 residues: CASSPGLAGADTQYF. CDR3 sequence (DNA): TGTGCCAGCAGCCCGGGACTAGCGGGAGCAGATACGCAGTATTTT.

Worth noting for this clonotype: The junction does not match germline at one end; this may be a read error. The chain links TRBV4-3 to TRBJ2-2, with D tentatively TRBD1 or TRBD2 (5 bases each). The CDR3 extends over 17 amino acids. Germline CDR1 LGHNA, CDR2 YSLEER. The CDR3 nucleotides are TGTGCCAGCAGCTCATTGGCGGGTGGGGGTAGCACCGGGGAGCTGTTTTTT. It specifies CASSSLAGGGSTGELFF.

The chain links TRBV6-5 to TRBJ2-7; 8 nucleotides match TRBD2. Germline trimming cut 6 bases from V and 3 bases from J; bases unmatched to any gene: 4. CDR1 and CDR2 (germline): MNHEY, SVGAGI. CDR3 length: 13 amino acids. The CDR3 region is CASRATSGYEQYF. The CDR3 DNA is TGTGCCAGCAGAGCTACTAGCGGCTACGAGCAGTACTTC.

In its sample, this clonotype is medium-sized. The J gene is TRBJ1-6, the V gene TRBV19; 10 nucleotides align to TRBD1. Germline loops: CDR1 LNHDA, CDR2 SQIVND (reference sequence). The CDR3 is 15 residues long. Unmatched junction bases numbered 9, after V lost 9 bases and J lost 7 bases. CDR3: CARGGQGLKNSPLHF. The CDR3 DNA reads as TGTGCCAGGGGGGGACAGGGGTTGAAAAATTCACCCCTCCACTTT.

Within the sample, this clonotype is medium-sized. This chain uses TRBV5-4 with TRBJ2-5, with TRBD2 matching 10 bases. J was trimmed by 2 bases and V by 3 bases; bases with no gene match: 7. The CDR3 has 16 amino acids. Germline CDR1 and CDR2: SGHNT and YYREEE (reference sequence). The CDR3 bases are TGTGCCAGCAGCTGGGCTAGCGGGAGCGGGCAAGAGACCCAGTACTTC. Translated, it gives CASSWASGSGQETQYF.

This clonotype was recorded only once. The chain is built from TRBV2 and TRBJ2-7, with D possibly matching TRBD1 (6 bases). With 7 bases removed from V and 2 bases from J, the gap between germline ends came to 12 bases. Germline V gene sequence: CDR1 SNHLY, CDR2 FYNNEI. CDR3 length: 13 residues. The CDR3 DNA reads as TGTGCCAGCAAGACGACAGGAACCTACGAGCAGTACGTC. This codes for CASKTTGTYEQYV.